One T cell receptor beta chain is described in this entry. The antigen is not known. The entry originates in a study of siplizumab effects on memory and regulatory T cells. Regarding the study as a whole: Confirmatory evidence of suppressive function in proliferating siplizumab-culture Tregs was not obtained.

Method: immunoSEQ multiplex PCR; TCRdb's copy keeps in-frame clones and lacks some. The sample has around 100,000 clones; about 93% are singletons. The V and J ends lost 6 bases and 4 bases respectively, with 15 bases between them. This CDR3 has 14 amino acids. Germline V CDR1 and CDR2: MNHEY, SMNVEV (reference sequence). This receptor was obtained from a human donor in good health. The chain uses TRBV27 and TRBJ1-1; D might be TRBD1 (6 bases). Sequenced input: non-Treg CD4+ T cells sorted from blood. The CDR3 here is CASRNDRSGTEAFF. CDR3 in DNA: TGTGCCAGCAGAAATGACAGGAGTGGCACTGAAGCTTTCTTT.